The clone carrying this T cell receptor beta chain was detected only a few times. What it binds is unknown. As the method for making TCR beta libraries, quantitative 5'-RACE with molecular barcodes was used. Each CDR3 protein gets one entry after TCRdb re-called the 5' RACE reads with MiXCR. This sample carries over 700,000 distinct CDR3 sequences, roughly 20% of them seen once, and the ten largest clones take 15% to 20%. This sample was included in a study of CD8 T cells in ankylosing spondylitis. Study-wide results and limits: It appeared that ankylosing spondylitis blood was characterized by a TCR beta motif of roughly 8 highly homologous variants. The disease-linked clones had a CD8+ phenotype and low blood frequencies. Enrichment of disease-linked clones was reportedly significant in matched ankylosing spondylitis synovial fluid. Earlier work had already found some motif variants in reactive arthritis synovial fluid and blood.

Trimming stripped 2 bases from V and 3 bases from J, with 8 bases between. Looked up from germline, CDR1 is SGDLS and CDR2 is YYNGEE. This CDR3 region has 14 residues. The chain joins TRBV9 to TRBJ1-4, with D tentatively TRBD1 (5 bases). The receptor comes from a male donor with ankylosing spondylitis. Sequences were obtained from blood, either unsorted or a sorted T cell fraction (not recorded which). DNA for the CDR3: TGTGCCAGCAGCGTGGCGGGGGCTAATGAAAAACTGTTTTTT. As protein: CASSVAGANEKLFF.